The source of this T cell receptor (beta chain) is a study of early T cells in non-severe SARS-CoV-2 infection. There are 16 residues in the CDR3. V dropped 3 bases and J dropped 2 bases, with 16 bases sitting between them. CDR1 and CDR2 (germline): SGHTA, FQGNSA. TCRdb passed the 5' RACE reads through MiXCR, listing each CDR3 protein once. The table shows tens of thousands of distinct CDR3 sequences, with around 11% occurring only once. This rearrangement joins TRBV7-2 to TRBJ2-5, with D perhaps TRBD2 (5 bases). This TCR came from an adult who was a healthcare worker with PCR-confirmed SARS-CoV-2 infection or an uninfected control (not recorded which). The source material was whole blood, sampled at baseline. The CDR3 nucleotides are TGTGCCAGCAGCTTGGCGGGTAACCGGTGGCAAGAGACCCAGTACTTC. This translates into CASSLAGNRWQETQYF.